This TCR beta chain was sequenced in a study of blood T cells in healthy people across ages. The overall study: There was about one barcoded beta molecule captured by template switching per two T cells.

Trimming stripped 5 bases from V and 3 bases from J, with 14 bases between. The CDR3 has 14 amino acids. In germline, CDR1 is MNHNS, CDR2 SASEGT. Primers used in a second PCR of about 6 to 11 cycles were a sample-barcoded 5' primer and a J-beta primer mix. TCRdb reprocessed the 5' RACE reads with MiXCR, giving one entry per CDR3 protein. The sample holds over a million distinct CDR3 sequences; 40% to 55% are singletons and the top ten take approximately 17%. The chain links TRBV6-1 to TRBJ2-7; D is unresolved. This receptor was identified in an older woman in good health. Sample: blood. This CDR3 is CASSTNVGDYEQYF. The DNA of the CDR3 is TGTGCCAGCAGTACTAATGTTGGAGACTACGAGCAGTACTTC.